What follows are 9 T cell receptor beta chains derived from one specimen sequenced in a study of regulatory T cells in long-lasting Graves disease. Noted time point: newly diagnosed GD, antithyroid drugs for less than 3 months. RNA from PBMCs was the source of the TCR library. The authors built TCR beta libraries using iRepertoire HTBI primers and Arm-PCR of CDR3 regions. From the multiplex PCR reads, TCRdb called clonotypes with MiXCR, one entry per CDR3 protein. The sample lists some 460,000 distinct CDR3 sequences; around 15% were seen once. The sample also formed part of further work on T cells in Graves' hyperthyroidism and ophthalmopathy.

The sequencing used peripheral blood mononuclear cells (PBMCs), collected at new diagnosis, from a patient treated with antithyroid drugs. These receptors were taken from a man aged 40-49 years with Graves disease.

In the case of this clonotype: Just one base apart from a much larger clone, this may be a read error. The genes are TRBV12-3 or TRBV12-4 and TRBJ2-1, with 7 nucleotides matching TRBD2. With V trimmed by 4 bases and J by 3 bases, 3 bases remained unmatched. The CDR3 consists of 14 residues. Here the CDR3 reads CASSCGTIYNEQFF. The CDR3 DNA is TGTGCCAGCAGTTGCGGGACTATCTACAATGAGCAGTTCTTC.

The CDR3 DNA reads TGTGCCAGTAGTATACAGGCGGGTAGCAATCAGCCCCAGCATTTT. Protein: CASSIQAGSNQPQHF. The chain links TRBV19 to TRBJ1-5; D call uncertain. From germline, CDR1 is LNHDA and CDR2 SQIVND (reference sequence). Trimming took 2 bases from V and 0 from J, leaving 8 bases between them. This CDR3 comprises 15 residues.

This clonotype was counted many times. The DNA of the CDR3 is TGTGCCAGCAGCCAAGATTGGCCGGATAGCGGACCATTGGGAGAGACCCAGTACTTC. It specifies CASSQDWPDSGPLGETQYF. This sequence joins TRBV3-1 and TRBJ2-5; weak D call: TRBD2 (6 bases). This CDR3 spans 19 amino acids. Trimming took off 0 bases at V and 4 bases at J, with 24 bases between the two ends. Per the germline V gene, CDR1 is LGHDT and CDR2 is YNNKEL (reference sequence).

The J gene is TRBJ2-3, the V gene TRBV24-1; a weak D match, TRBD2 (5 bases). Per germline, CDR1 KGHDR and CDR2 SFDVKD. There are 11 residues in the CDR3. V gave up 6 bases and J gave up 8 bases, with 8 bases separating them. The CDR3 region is CATSPGGTQYF. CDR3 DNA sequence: TGTGCCACCAGTCCCGGAGGTACGCAGTATTTT.

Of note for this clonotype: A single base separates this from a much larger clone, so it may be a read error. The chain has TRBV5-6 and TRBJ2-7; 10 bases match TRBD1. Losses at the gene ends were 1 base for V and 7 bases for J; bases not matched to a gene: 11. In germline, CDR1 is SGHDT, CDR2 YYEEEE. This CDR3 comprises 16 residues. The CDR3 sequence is CASSLPGQGIVDEQYF. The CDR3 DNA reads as TGTGCCAGCAGCTTGCCGGGACAGGGGATTGTCGATGAGCAGTACTTC.

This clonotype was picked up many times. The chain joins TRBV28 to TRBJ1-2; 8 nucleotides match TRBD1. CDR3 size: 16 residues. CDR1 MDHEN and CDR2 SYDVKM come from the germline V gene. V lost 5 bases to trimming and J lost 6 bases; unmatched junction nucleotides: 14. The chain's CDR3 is CASSRGDRPSGDGYTF. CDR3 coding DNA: TGTGCCAGCAGTCGGGGGGACAGGCCTTCGGGTGATGGCTACACCTTC.

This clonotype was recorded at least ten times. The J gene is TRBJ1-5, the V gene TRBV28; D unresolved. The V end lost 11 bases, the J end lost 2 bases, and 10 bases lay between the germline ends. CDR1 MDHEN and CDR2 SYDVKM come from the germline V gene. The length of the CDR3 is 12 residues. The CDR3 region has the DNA TGTGCCGGTCGAAGAGGCAATCAGCCCCAGCATTTT. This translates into CAGRRGNQPQHF.

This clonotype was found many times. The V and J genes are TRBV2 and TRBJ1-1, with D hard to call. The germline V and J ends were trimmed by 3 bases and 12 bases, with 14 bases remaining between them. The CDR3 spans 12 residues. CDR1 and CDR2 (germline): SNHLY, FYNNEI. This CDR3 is CASSDEHFGPFF. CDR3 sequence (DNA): TGTGCCAGCAGTGACGAACATTTTGGGCCTTTCTTT.

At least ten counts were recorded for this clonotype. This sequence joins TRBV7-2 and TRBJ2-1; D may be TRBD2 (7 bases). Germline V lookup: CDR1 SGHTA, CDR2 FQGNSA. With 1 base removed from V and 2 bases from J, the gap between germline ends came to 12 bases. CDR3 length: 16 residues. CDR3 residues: CASSLVGGPTYNEQFF. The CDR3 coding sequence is TGTGCCAGCAGCTTAGTCGGGGGGCCTACCTACAATGAGCAGTTCTTC.